This paragraph covers one T cell receptor (beta chain) sequence. The clone's antigen remains unknown. Qualities for individual bases were not recorded, and no much larger clone is one base off. Library preparation was by the immunoSEQ multiplex PCR assay. Approximately 100,000 TCR templates per sample were assayed on the deep sequencing platform. Genomic DNA extracted from sorted T cells was used for TCRbeta CDR3 sequencing. Per the original workflow: The R programming language was used for the clonal analysis of the TCRbeta CDR3 data. Alloreactive CD4+ and CD8+ clones were identified by comparing unstimulated samples to CFSE-low samples taken after the reaction. Regulatory or non-regulatory origin was assigned to alloreactive CD4+ clones by matching of sequences to sorted unstimulated Treg and non-Treg repertoires. TCRdb mirrors the immuneACCESS table, restricted to in-frame sequences. Some clones are absent from its copies; in checked studies, under half trace to an unresolved V gene, and the reason for the others is unknown. V, J and clone size were drawn from that table, and D and trimming were deduced from the DNA. Present in this sample are about 27,000 clones, approximately 82% of which were seen just once. The ten top clones hold about 25% of the sample.

These data originate in a study of siplizumab effects on memory and regulatory T cells (dated by TCRdb to about 2019). Turning to the overall study: The effect of the anti-CD2 antibody siplizumab on alloreactive T-cell subsets was examined in allogeneic mixed lymphocyte reactions constructed from human PBMCs. Study-wide findings and limitations: Whether proliferating Tregs from siplizumab cultures were suppressive was not functionally confirmed. A naive or memory phenotype could not be assigned to roughly 75-95% of proliferating CD4+ or CD8+ clones. Siplizumab significantly reduced the cumulative frequency of alloreactive sequences traceable to unstimulated CD4+ memory T cells. Among mappable alloreactive CD4+ clones, the Treg-derived fraction averaged approximately 69% with siplizumab versus around 25% in control reactions. Because sequences below about 10^-5 frequency were poorly captured, only a minor fraction of alloreactive clones could be mapped to unstimulated subsets. Unstimulated naive T cells appeared more diverse than memory T cells, and naive cells seemed to contribute substantially to the alloresponse.

In a few donor pairs, further sequencing was done on unstimulated CD8+ naive, CD4+ memory, CD8+ TEMRA, CD4+ naive and CD8+ effector memory subsets. TCRbeta CDR3 sequencing was performed on sorted unstimulated T cells and on proliferating T cells recovered from mixed lymphocyte reactions. Fresh whole blood from approximately ten HLA-typed healthy donors was used to isolate PBMCs. Ends trimmed: V by 5 bases, J by 1 base; bases unmatched to a gene: 7. The CDR1 and CDR2 encoded by the germline V gene are KGHSH and LQKENI. Inclusive of the bounding cysteine and phenylalanine, the CDR3 is 16 residues long. Of all the DNA, just the CDR3 is kept, 48 bases in frame from base 1.

The chain was built from TRBV18 and TRBJ2-3, with TRBD2 identical over 9 junction bases. Sequenced: memory CD4+ T cells sorted from blood. This specimen's cell subset or site label, per the study, means: unstimulated CD4+ memory T cells. The TCR comes from a human donor in good health. In nucleotide form, the sequence is TGTGCCAGCTCATCGCAACGGACTAGCGGCACAGATACGCAGTATTTT. The translation is CASSSQRTSGTDTQYF.